This section outlines one T cell receptor (beta chain) sequence together with its context. Antigen unknown. The data are from a study of cytomegalovirus exposure and HLA in healthy donors. The study, taken as a whole, reports: Approximately 17,000 TCR beta sequences were associated with HLA alleles at 0.05 false discovery rate in a later analysis. Productive status was seen about 90% or about 30% of the time for most TCR beta V segments in an earlier analysis.

The PCR was carried out with 60 Vbeta primers and 13 Jbeta primers. Using immunoSEQ multiplex PCR, the repertoire was profiled, and TCRdb retains in-frame clones only, with some absent. The sample includes about 160,000 clones, over 60% seen only once; the top ten take approximately 3.1%. The germline gives CDR1 MNHEY, CDR2 SVGAGI. This CDR3 is 14 amino acids long. J gave up 6 bases and V 5 bases, and 9 bases lay outside the gene matches. The chain is built from TRBV6-5 and TRBJ1-2, with 7 positions matching TRBD1. The receptor's source is a woman aged 40 to 55 in good health and CMV-seronegative. The sequencing input was PBMCs. As DNA, the CDR3 is TGTGCCAGCAGTCTCGACAGGGCGGGCAATGGCTACACCTTC. Its protein is CASSLDRAGNGYTF.